This TCR beta chain was obtained from a study of blood T cell repertoires in COVID-19. The V segment lost 5 bases and the J segment 5 bases; nucleotides outside the gene matches: 6. Germline values: CDR1 SGHTA, CDR2 FQGTGA. This CDR3 comprises 15 residues. In the original analysis: Estimation of nucleated cell counts relied on the amplification of reference gene primers. The protocol was immunoSEQ multiplex PCR, while the TCRdb copy is restricted to in-frame clones and leaves out a portion. D and trimming were read from the DNA, whereas the V and J calls and clone size are those reported in that table. There are some 300,000 clones in the sample; 75% to 90% occur only once, and around a tenth lies in the top ten. Donors of Cohort 3 who recovered were those that had two negative PCRs, clearance, or symptom resolution.

Specimen: PBMCs or T cells enriched from blood (not recorded which). The J gene is TRBJ1-4, the V gene TRBV7-3; 9 nucleotides line up with TRBD1. The origin of this receptor is a woman aged 40 to 50 who had recovered from COVID-19. The CDR3 DNA sequence: TGTGCCAGCAGCCCCAGGGACAGGGCGAATGAAAAACTGTTTTTT. Residues: CASSPRDRANEKLFF.